Below, 26 T cell receptor beta chains from the same sample are listed, as sequenced in a study of regulatory T cells in long-lasting Graves disease. iRepertoire HTBI primers and Arm-PCR of CDR3 regions built TCR beta libraries. One entry per CDR3 protein, called by TCRdb with MiXCR from the multiplex PCR reads. The top ten clones hold around 18% of a sample with approximately 400,000 distinct CDR3 sequences, 10% to 15% of them seen once. Specified time point: newly diagnosed GD, antithyroid drugs for less than 3 months. With RNA extracted from PBMCs as input, the TCR library was made. These data also formed part of another study, on T cells in Graves' hyperthyroidism and ophthalmopathy.

Sequencing was performed on peripheral blood mononuclear cells (PBMCs), taken at new diagnosis, from a patient treated with antithyroid drugs. All receptors come from a woman younger than 30 with Graves disease.

This clonotype was recorded at least ten times. This chain joins TRBV6-5 and TRBJ1-5; the D is unclear. CDR3 length equals 14 residues. V was cut by 4 bases and J by 1 base, with 8 bases left in between. Germline CDR1 reads MNHEY; CDR2 reads SVGAGI. CDR3 DNA: TGTGCCAGCAGTTGGACTGAGAGCAATCAGCCCCAGCATTTT. This sequence encodes CASSWTESNQPQHF.

This clonotype appeared many times. The chain combines TRBV7-2 with TRBJ2-2; no clear D gene. The CDR3 length is 13 residues. The V gene lost 5 bases and the J gene lost 3 bases, with 7 bases spanning the gap. CDR1 and CDR2 from the germline V gene are SGHTA and FQGNSA. The DNA for the CDR3 is TGTGCCAGCAGCCATGGGTACACCGGGGAGCTGTTTTTT. The encoded protein is CASSHGYTGELFF.

This clonotype has ten or more counts. CDR3: CASSSRDSRNYGYTF. The CDR3 DNA reads as TGTGCCAGCAGCTCCCGGGACAGTAGGAACTATGGCTACACCTTC. This chain uses TRBV13 with TRBJ1-2; 7 bases map to TRBD1. Trimming removed 4 bases from V and 2 bases from J; junction bases left unmatched: 7. CDR1 and CDR2 (germline): PRHDT, FYEKMQ (reference sequence). The CDR3 spans 15 residues.

To note about this clonotype: One end of the junction does not line up with germline, which may come from a read error. The chain recombines TRBV27 with TRBJ2-1; 10 bases fit TRBD2. The V gene's germline CDR1 is MNHEY and CDR2 SMNVEV (reference sequence). The CDR3 consists of 15 residues. Here the CDR3 reads CASSFEEQAGGTLSF. The CDR3 DNA sequence: TGTGCCAGCAGTTTCGAAGAGCAAGCGGGAGGGACACTTTCCTTC.

The genes are TRBV6-2 or TRBV6-3 and TRBJ1-1; D might be TRBD1 (6 bases). This CDR3 has 14 amino acids. CDR1 and CDR2 (germline): MNHEY, SVGEGT. V lost 6 bases to trimming and J lost 1 base, with 12 bases between them. CDR3 amino acids: CASRFLDRNTEAFF. Written as DNA, the CDR3 is TGTGCCAGCAGATTTTTGGACAGGAACACTGAAGCTTTCTTT.

This clonotype came up many times. The gene calls are TRBV6-1 and TRBJ2-7; TRBD1 matches at 9 bases. Germline V gene sequence: CDR1 MNHNS, CDR2 SASEGT. The CDR3 spans 14 residues. V lost 6 bases to trimming and J lost 4 bases; unmatched junction nucleotides: 7. CDR3 residues: CASRTGTGFYEQYV. For the CDR3, the DNA is TGTGCCAGCAGAACCGGGACAGGGTTTTACGAGCAGTACGTC.

This clonotype has ten or more counts. The CDR3 DNA follows: TGTGCCAGCAGCTTAGTGATGGCTACTAACTATGGCTACACCTTC. This codes for CASSLVMATNYGYTF. The chain uses TRBV7-2 and TRBJ1-2; D remains ambiguous. Germline loops: CDR1 SGHTA, CDR2 FQGNSA. V was shortened by 1 base and J by 0 bases, with 9 bases between the two germline ends. The CDR3 is 15 amino acids.

Many counts were recorded for this clonotype. The rearrangement joins TRBV5-8 to TRBJ2-2; D perhaps matches TRBD2 (6 bases). The CDR3 is 15 amino acids. Germline CDR1 and CDR2: SGHTS and YDEGEE. The V end was cut by 6 bases, the J end by 3 bases, with 15 bases between. CDR3 region: CASILSPGDTGELFF. Here the CDR3 DNA reads TGTGCCAGCATTCTCTCCCCGGGAGACACCGGGGAGCTGTTTTTT.

This clonotype has at least ten counts. V is TRBV20-1 and J is TRBJ1-1; D not certain. Trimming stripped 0 bases from V and 5 bases from J, with 13 bases between. Germline V lookup: CDR1 DFQATT, CDR2 SNEGSKA (reference sequence). The CDR3 loop spans 14 amino acids. The DNA of the CDR3 is TGCAGTGCTAGAGAGGCACGAACGGGGACTGAAGCTTTCTTT. The encoded protein is CSAREARTGTEAFF.

This clonotype has ten or more counts. This chain uses TRBV5-4 with TRBJ2-7, with 7 nucleotides matching TRBD2. Germline V gene sequence: CDR1 SGHNT, CDR2 YYREEE (reference sequence). The CDR3 consists of 15 residues. With V trimmed by 0 bases and J by 1 base, 4 bases remained unmatched. CDR3 DNA: TGTGCCAGCAGCTTGGATTCTAGCGGTTCCTACGAGCAGTACTTC. It translates to CASSLDSSGSYEQYF.

This clonotype was counted at least ten times. This chain uses TRBV6-1 with TRBJ1-4; the D gene is possibly TRBD1 (6 bases). The CDR3 runs to 14 residues. V dropped 7 bases and J dropped 5 bases, with 14 bases sitting between them. Germline CDR1 reads MNHNS; CDR2 reads SASEGT. CDR3 loop: CASNEDSINEKLFF. For the CDR3, the DNA is TGTGCCAGCAATGAGGACAGCATCAATGAAAAACTGTTTTTT.

This clonotype was found many times. This sequence joins TRBV2 and TRBJ1-1; possibly TRBD1 for D (5 bases). V was trimmed by 8 bases and J by 4 bases, leaving 20 bases between them. Germline CDR1 is SNHLY and CDR2 is FYNNEI. The CDR3 contains 15 residues. CDR3 DNA sequence: TGTGCCAGCGGGGGAAGCGCAGGGTACGCCACTGAAGCTTTCTTT. Protein product: CASGGSAGYATEAFF.

This clonotype came up many times. This chain links TRBV11-2 with TRBJ2-1; TRBD2 matches at 8 bases. Trimming removed 4 bases from V and 9 bases from J; junction bases left unmatched: 11. The CDR3 loop spans 15 amino acids. Germline lookup yields CDR1 SGHAT and CDR2 FQNNGV. The CDR3 is CASSSIAGKYAEQFF. CDR3 bases: TGTGCCAGCAGCTCCATAGCGGGAAAATACGCTGAGCAGTTCTTC.

Concerning this clonotype itself: Just one base apart from a much larger clone, this may be a read error. The V gene is TRBV3-1, the J gene TRBJ1-1; TRBD1 matches at 8 bases. In germline, CDR1 is LGHDT, CDR2 YNNKEL (reference sequence). The CDR3 runs to 14 residues. CDR3 sequence reads: CASSQGQGATEALF. CDR3 DNA sequence: TGTGCCAGCAGCCAAGGTCAGGGGGCCACTGAAGCTCTCTTT. Full variable domain (rest looked up from reference TRBV3-1 and TRBJ1-1): DTAVSQTPKYLVTQMGNDKSIKCEQNLGHDTMYWYKQDSKKFLKIMFSYNNKELIINETVPNRFSPKSPDKAHLNLHINSLELGDSAVYFCASSQGQGATEALFGQGTRLTVV.

This clonotype was detected ten times or more. The CDR3 bases are TGCGCCAGCAGTGAGGGGAAGAACGAGCAGTACTTC. Translating gives CASSEGKNEQYF. The chain uses TRBV10-1 and TRBJ2-7; D gene unclear. The CDR3 runs to 12 residues. Germline V gene data show CDR1 as WNHNN and CDR2 as SYGVQD (reference sequence). V gave up 2 bases and J gave up 5 bases, with 7 bases separating them.

The sample holds many counts of this clonotype. The CDR3 region has the DNA TGTGCCAGCAGTAGACTTCCGAGCACAGATACGCAGTATTTT. Amino acids: CASSRLPSTDTQYF. V is TRBV6-1 and J is TRBJ2-3; D unresolved. The CDR3 consists of 14 residues. Trimming cost V 5 bases and J 0 bases, with 9 bases left between them. Germline V CDR1 and CDR2: MNHNS, SASEGT.

The chain combines TRBV24-1 with TRBJ2-1; 8 bases fit TRBD1. CDR3 length equals 17 residues. Per germline, CDR1 KGHDR and CDR2 SFDVKD. V dropped 4 bases and J dropped 5; count of bases not matched to a gene: 12. CDR3: CATSDPRTGYGDNEQFF. CDR3 nucleotide sequence: TGTGCCACCAGTGACCCCCGGACAGGGTACGGCGACAATGAGCAGTTCTTC.

This clonotype was recorded many times. This chain links TRBV30 with TRBJ2-5; D possibly corresponds to TRBD2 (5 bases). This CDR3 region has 15 residues. Trimming left V 0 bases short and J 1 base short, with 12 bases between. The germline CDR1 and CDR2 sequences are GTSNPN and SVGIG (reference sequence). The CDR3 sequence is CAWSVSGVVQETQYF. Here the CDR3 DNA reads TGTGCCTGGAGTGTATCCGGGGTGGTCCAAGAGACCCAGTACTTC. The full variable domain, in which reference TRBV30 and TRBJ2-5 provide the parts outside the CDR3, is SQTIHQWPATLVQPVGSPLSLECTVEGTSNPNLYWYRQAAGRGLQLLFYSVGIGQISSEVPQNLSASRPQDRQFILSSKKLLLSDSGFYLCAWSVSGVVQETQYFGPGTRLLVL.

This clonotype was seen more than once but under ten times. The chain uses TRBV12-3 or TRBV12-4 and TRBJ2-1, with D unclear. V gave up 1 base and J gave up 9 bases, with 4 bases separating them. The CDR3 totals 11 residues. CDR3 coding DNA: TGTGCCAGCAGTTTAGTTGCTGAGCAGTTCTTC. Amino acid sequence: CASSLVAEQFF.

The chain joins TRBV4-2 to TRBJ1-2; D unclear. The CDR3 length is 15 residues. The germline V gene has CDR1 LGHNA and CDR2 YNFKEQ. V lost 0 bases and J 2 bases, leaving 10 bases between the germline ends. The CDR3 DNA sequence: TGTGCCAGCAGCCAAGATCACAACAGCAACTATGGCTACACCTTC. Its translation: CASSQDHNSNYGYTF.

V and J are TRBV7-2 and TRBJ2-5; a weak D match, TRBD2 (7 bases). The germline V gene encodes CDR1 SGHTA and CDR2 FQGNSA. Trimming took 6 bases from V and 5 from J, leaving 19 bases between them. This CDR3 region has 15 residues. Written as DNA, the CDR3 is TGTGCCAGCAGTTTTTTCGGGGGGCCCGGTGAGACCCAGTACTTC. As protein: CASSFFGGPGETQYF.

In its sample, this clonotype was seen many times. The chain has TRBV30 and TRBJ1-2; D possibly corresponds to TRBD1 (6 bases). CDR1 and CDR2 from the germline V gene are GTSNPN and SVGIG (reference sequence). Trimming shortened V by 1 base and J by 2 bases, and 14 bases separated the two germline ends. This CDR3 spans 15 amino acids. Here the CDR3 DNA reads TGTGCCTGGAGTGAGATGAAAGGGGGGAACTATGGCTACACCTTC. It is translated as CAWSEMKGGNYGYTF.

This clonotype was observed at least ten times. This chain links TRBV12-3 or TRBV12-4 with TRBJ1-1; D is uncertain. CDR3 length: 11 amino acids. The V end lost 3 bases, the J end lost 5 bases, and 4 bases lay between the germline ends. The CDR3 nucleotides read TGTGCCAGCAGTTTTTTAACTGAAGCTTTCTTT. Translating gives CASSFLTEAFF.

This clonotype appeared many times. The chain uses TRBV2 and TRBJ1-5; TRBD1 is a possible D gene (6 bases). CDR1 is SNHLY, CDR2 FYNNEI, per germline. The CDR3 loop spans 13 amino acids. The V gene lost 4 bases and the J gene lost 13 bases, with 17 bases spanning the gap. CDR3 nucleotide sequence: TGTGCCAGCAGTGTCGGGGGCCAAGCCCCACAGCATTTT. Its translation is CASSVGGQAPQHF.

The sample holds many counts of this clonotype. The chain combines TRBV28 with TRBJ2-1; weak D call: TRBD2 (6 bases). CDR1 is MDHEN and CDR2 is SYDVKM in the germline V gene. Trimming pared 6 bases from V and 1 base from J, leaving 10 bases between. The CDR3 extends over 14 amino acids. The CDR3 DNA follows: TGTGCCAGCAGGCCTCGGGGGTCCTACAATGAGCAGTTCTTC. Protein: CASRPRGSYNEQFF.

Ten or more counts support this clonotype. This chain uses TRBV6-1 with TRBJ2-6; the D gene is possibly TRBD1 (6 bases). This CDR3 spans 17 amino acids. Trimming stripped 3 bases from V and 0 bases from J, with 12 bases between. Per germline, CDR1 MNHNS and CDR2 SASEGT. This CDR3 is CASSEGHRSSGANVLTF. The DNA of the CDR3 is TGTGCCAGCAGTGAGGGACACAGGAGCTCTGGGGCCAACGTCCTGACTTTC.